Shown below are 3 T cell receptor beta chains from a single sample sequenced in a study of T cell responses to AZD1222 COVID-19 vaccine. Profiled with immunoSEQ multiplex PCR; TCRdb holds only in-frame clones, not every one. The data contain some 190,000 clones, about 90% of them seen just once; the ten biggest clones take up around 1.9%. Here the sequenced sample was peripheral blood, taken 28 days after the second AZD1222 dose. The receptors were gathered from an adult who received the AZD1222 COVID-19 vaccine.

The chain is built from TRBV2 and TRBJ2-5; a possible D gene is TRBD2 (6 bases). The CDR3 is made up of 13 amino acids. Trimming stripped 2 bases from V and 5 bases from J, with 9 bases between. Per the germline V gene, CDR1 is SNHLY and CDR2 is FYNNEI. CDR3 region: CASSEKGRETQYF. Here the CDR3 DNA reads TGTGCCAGCAGTGAAAAGGGGAGGGAGACCCAGTACTTC.

The gene calls are TRBV18 and TRBJ1-6, with 8 bases lining up with TRBD1. The CDR3 spans 16 residues. With 0 bases clipped from V and 8 bases from J, the junction kept 6 bases outside the gene matches. Germline V gene lookup returns CDR1 KGHSH and CDR2 LQKENI. CDR3 in DNA: TGTGCCAGCTCACCACCGAACAGGGGGGTCGATTCACCCCTCCACTTT. Translation: CASSPPNRGVDSPLHF. Full variable domain (rest looked up from reference TRBV18 and TRBJ1-6): NAGVMQNPRHLVRRRGQEARLRCSPMKGHSHVYWYRQLPEEGLKFMVYLQKENIIDESGMPKERFSAEFPKEGPSILRIQQVVRGDSAAYFCASSPPNRGVDSPLHFGNGTRLTVT.

This sequence joins TRBV19 and TRBJ1-5; TRBD1 aligns across 7 bases. Germline loops: CDR1 LNHDA, CDR2 SQIVND (reference sequence). V gave up 7 bases and J gave up 7 bases; unmatched junction bases: 10. This CDR3 contains 14 residues. CDR3 coding DNA: TGTGCCAGTAAGAGACAGGGAACGGCGCAGCCCCAGCATTTT. Amino acids: CASKRQGTAQPQHF.